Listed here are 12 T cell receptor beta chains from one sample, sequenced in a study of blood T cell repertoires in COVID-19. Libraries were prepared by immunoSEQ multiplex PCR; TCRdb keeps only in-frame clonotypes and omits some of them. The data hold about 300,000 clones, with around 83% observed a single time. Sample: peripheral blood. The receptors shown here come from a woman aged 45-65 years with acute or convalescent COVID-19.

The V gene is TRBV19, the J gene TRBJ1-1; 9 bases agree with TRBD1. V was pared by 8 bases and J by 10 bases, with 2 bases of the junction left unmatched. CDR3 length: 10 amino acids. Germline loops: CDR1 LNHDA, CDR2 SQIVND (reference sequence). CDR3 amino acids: CASGTGPAFF. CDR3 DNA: TGTGCCAGTGGGACAGGGCCAGCTTTCTTT.

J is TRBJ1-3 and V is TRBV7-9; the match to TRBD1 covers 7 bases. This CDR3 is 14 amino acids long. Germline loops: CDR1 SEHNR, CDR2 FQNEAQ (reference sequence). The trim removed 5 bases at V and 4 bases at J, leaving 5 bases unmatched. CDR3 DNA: TGTGCCAGCAGCGTCGGGACAGACGGAAACACCATATATTTT. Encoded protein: CASSVGTDGNTIYF. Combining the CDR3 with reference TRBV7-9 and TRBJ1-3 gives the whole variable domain DTGVSQNPRHKITKRGQNVTFRCDPISEHNRLYWYRQTLGQGPEFLTYFQNEAQLEKSRLLSDRFSAERPKGSFSTLEIQRTEQGDSAMYLCASSVGTDGNTIYFGEGSWLTVV.

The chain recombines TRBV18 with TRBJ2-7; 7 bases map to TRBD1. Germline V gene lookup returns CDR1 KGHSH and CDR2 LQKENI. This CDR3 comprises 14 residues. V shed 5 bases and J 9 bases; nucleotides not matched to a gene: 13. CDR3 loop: CASSTSNDRAAQYV. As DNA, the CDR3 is TGTGCCAGCTCAACATCCAACGACAGGGCCGCGCAGTACGTC.

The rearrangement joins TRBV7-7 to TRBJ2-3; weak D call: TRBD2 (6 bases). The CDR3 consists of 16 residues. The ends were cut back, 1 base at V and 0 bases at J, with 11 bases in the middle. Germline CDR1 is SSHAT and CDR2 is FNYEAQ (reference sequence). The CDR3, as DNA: TGTGCCAGCAGCTTAGGTCGTGGGGGGAGCACAGATACGCAGTATTTT. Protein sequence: CASSLGRGGSTDTQYF.

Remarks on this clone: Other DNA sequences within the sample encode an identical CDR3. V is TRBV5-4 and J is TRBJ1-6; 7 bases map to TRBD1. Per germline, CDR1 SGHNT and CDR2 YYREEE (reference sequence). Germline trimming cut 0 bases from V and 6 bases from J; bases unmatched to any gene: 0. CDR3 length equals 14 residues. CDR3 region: CASSLDRGNSPLHF. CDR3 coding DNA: TGTGCCAGCAGCTTGGACAGGGGTAATTCACCCCTCCACTTT.

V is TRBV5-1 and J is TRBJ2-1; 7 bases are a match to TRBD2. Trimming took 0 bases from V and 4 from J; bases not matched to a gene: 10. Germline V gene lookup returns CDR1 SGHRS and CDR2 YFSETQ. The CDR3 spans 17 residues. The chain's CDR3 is CASSLDSREYSYNEQFF. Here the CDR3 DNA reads TGCGCCAGCAGCTTGGACTCGCGGGAGTACTCGTACAATGAGCAGTTCTTC.

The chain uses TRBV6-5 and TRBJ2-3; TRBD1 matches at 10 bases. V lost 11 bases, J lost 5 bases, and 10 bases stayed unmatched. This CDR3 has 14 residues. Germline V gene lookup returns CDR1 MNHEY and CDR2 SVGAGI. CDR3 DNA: TGTGCCGGGGGAAGGACAGGGGGAAGAGATACGCAGTATTTT. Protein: CAGGRTGGRDTQYF.

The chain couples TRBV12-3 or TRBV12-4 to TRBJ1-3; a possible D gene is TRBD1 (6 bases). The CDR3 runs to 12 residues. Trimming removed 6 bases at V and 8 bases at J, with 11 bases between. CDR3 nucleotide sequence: TGTGCCAGCAGCGGACAGATGGACACCATATATTTT. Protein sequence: CASSGQMDTIYF.

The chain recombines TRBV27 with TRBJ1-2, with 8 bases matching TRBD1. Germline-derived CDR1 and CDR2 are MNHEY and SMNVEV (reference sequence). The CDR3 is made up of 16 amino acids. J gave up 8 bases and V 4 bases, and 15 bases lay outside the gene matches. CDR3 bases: TGTGCCAGCAGTTCCACAGCCGCAGGGGGCGCCCGGGGCTACACCTTC. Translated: CASSSTAAGGARGYTF.

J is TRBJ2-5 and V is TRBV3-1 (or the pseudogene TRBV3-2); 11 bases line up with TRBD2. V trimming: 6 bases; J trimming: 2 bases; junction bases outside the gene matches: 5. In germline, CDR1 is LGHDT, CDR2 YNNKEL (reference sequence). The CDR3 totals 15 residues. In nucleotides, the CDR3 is TGTGCCAGCAGAACCGCTAGCGGGAGGCAAGAGACCCAGTACTTC. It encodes CASRTASGRQETQYF.

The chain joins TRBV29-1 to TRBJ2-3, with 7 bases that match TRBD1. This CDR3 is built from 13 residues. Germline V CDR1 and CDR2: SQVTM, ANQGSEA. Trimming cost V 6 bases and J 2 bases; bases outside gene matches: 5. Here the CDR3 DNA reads TGCAGCGTAGAACAGGGGCCCACAGATACGCAGTATTTT. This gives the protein CSVEQGPTDTQYF.

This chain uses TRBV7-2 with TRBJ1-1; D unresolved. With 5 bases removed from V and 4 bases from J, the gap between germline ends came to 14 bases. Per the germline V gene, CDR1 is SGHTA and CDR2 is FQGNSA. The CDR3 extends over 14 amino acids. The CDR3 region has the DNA TGTGCCAGCAGCCCGCAAGTCTTCGGCACTGAAGCTTTCTTT. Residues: CASSPQVFGTEAFF.